This T cell receptor beta chain was retrieved from a study of shared clonotypes between healthy human individuals. Using immunoSEQ multiplex PCR, the repertoire was profiled, and TCRdb retains in-frame clones only, with some absent. The sample carries 2,500,000 or so clones, 80% to 95% recorded once. V was clipped by 7 bases and J by 8 bases; unmatched bases: 8. Germline lookup yields CDR1 SGHTA and CDR2 FQGNSA. This CDR3 is built from 14 residues. V is TRBV7-2 and J is TRBJ2-1; 10 bases are a match to TRBD2. This sequence originates from a man aged 18-30 years in good health. Some clones in this sample may be carry-over from other donors' samples. The sample comprised naive CD4+ T cells from PBMCs. Specified subset: CD45RA+ positively selected. The CDR3 DNA is TGTGCCAGCAACCCTAGCGGGAGCTCGGATGAGCAGTTCTTC. Amino acid sequence: CASNPSGSSDEQFF.